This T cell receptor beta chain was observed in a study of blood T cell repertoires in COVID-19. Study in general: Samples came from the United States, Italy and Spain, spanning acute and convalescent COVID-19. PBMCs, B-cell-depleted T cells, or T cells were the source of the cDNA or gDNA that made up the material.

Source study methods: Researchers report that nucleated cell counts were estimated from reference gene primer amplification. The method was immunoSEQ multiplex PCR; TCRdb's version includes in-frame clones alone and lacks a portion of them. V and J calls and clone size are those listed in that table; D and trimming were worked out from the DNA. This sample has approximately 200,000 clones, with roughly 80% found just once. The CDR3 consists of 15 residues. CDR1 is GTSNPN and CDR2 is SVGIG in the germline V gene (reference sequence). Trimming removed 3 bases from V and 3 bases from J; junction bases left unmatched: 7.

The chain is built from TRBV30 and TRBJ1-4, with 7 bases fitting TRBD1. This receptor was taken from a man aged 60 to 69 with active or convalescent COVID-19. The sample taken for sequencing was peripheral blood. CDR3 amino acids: CAWRDKTGANEKLFF. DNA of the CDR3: TGTGCCTGGAGAGATAAAACAGGGGCTAATGAAAAACTGTTTTTT.